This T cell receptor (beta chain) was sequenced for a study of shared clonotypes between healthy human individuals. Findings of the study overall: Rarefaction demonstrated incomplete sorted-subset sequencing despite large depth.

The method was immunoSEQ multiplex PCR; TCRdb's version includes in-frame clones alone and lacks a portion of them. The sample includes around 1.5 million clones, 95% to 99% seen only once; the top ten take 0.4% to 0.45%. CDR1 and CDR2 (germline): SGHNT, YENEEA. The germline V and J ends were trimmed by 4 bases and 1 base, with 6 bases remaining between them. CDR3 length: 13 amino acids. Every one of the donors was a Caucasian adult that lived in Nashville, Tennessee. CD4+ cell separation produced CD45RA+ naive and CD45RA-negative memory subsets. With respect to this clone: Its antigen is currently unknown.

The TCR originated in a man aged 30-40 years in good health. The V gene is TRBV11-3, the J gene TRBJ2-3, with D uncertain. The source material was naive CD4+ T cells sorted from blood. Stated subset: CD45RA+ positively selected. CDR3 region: CASSSTGTDTQYF. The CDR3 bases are TGTGCCAGCAGCTCCACAGGCACAGATACGCAGTATTTT.